This TCR beta chain is from a study of T cell responses to AZD1222 COVID-19 vaccine. Findings and limits, study-wide: Repertoires were obtained only post-peak T cell response. Just 5 to 7 people given AZD1222 tested seropositive at baseline. Nearly half of unique spike-specific TCRs reportedly avoided B.1.351 and B.1.1.7 mutated regions.

TCRdb's table, derived via immunoSEQ multiplex PCR, lists solely in-frame clones and lacks some. Among under 150,000 clones listed, roughly 88% were seen once. Concerning this clone: Its antigen is currently unknown.

CDR3 length: 14 residues. With 3 bases removed from V and 3 bases from J, the gap between germline ends came to 8 bases. The V gene's germline CDR1 is SEHNR and CDR2 FQNEAQ (reference sequence). The sample consisted of peripheral blood, taken on day 0 of AZD1222 vaccination. The receptor comes from an adult in good health. This rearrangement joins TRBV7-9 to TRBJ1-4; D not resolved. The DNA of the CDR3 is TGTGCCAGCAGCTTCGAAGATGCTAATGAAAAACTGTTTTTT. It encodes CASSFEDANEKLFF.